These 13 T cell receptor beta chains were sequenced from one sample in a study of T-cell memory formation after mild COVID-19. TCRdb recomputed calls from the 5' RACE reads with MiXCR, one row per CDR3 protein. This table holds about 350,000 distinct CDR3 sequences, about an eighth found once. Source material: PBMCs or a T cell subset sorted from them (not recorded which). The receptors stem from a man aged 18 to 35 who had mild COVID-19 (a few samples of this study predate the infection). Cell type and time point are not known.

This clonotype has just a few counts. The rearrangement links TRBV6-2 or TRBV6-3 to TRBJ2-1, with D tentatively TRBD2 (5 bases). The CDR3 runs to 13 residues. Germline assignment: CDR1 MNHEY and CDR2 SVGEGT. The germline V and J ends were trimmed by 7 bases and 6 bases, with 13 bases remaining between them. Here the CDR3 reads CASTQLGSNEQFF. CDR3 coding DNA: TGTGCCAGCACCCAACTAGGTTCCAATGAGCAGTTCTTC.

This clonotype has ten or more counts. The V call is TRBV4-1, the J call TRBJ2-1; unclear D gene. V shed 5 bases and J shed 5 bases, with 10 bases lying between them. Germline V gene sequence: CDR1 MGHRA, CDR2 YSYEKL. The length of the CDR3 is 13 residues. The CDR3 is CASSYLGNNEQFF. In nucleotides, the CDR3 is TGCGCCAGCAGCTATCTGGGGAACAATGAGCAGTTCTTC.

The V and J genes are TRBV3-1 and TRBJ2-5; the match to TRBD2 covers 13 bases. Germline V gives CDR1 LGHDT, CDR2 YNNKEL (reference sequence). CDR3 size: 18 residues. Unmatched junction bases numbered 12, after V lost 3 bases and J lost 5 bases. The CDR3 DNA reads TGTGCCAGCAGCCATCCGGGGGGACTAGCGGGGTGGAGGGAGACCCAGTACTTC. It specifies CASSHPGGLAGWRETQYF.

This clonotype was observed a few times. The chain is built from TRBV4-1 and TRBJ2-1; D tentatively reads TRBD1 or TRBD2 (6 bases each). Germline V gene lookup returns CDR1 MGHRA and CDR2 YSYEKL. V was cut by 3 bases and J by 3 bases, with 18 bases left in between. The CDR3 is made up of 17 amino acids. DNA for the CDR3: TGCGCCAGCAGCCAGGCCGTTGCGGGACACCTCTACAATGAGCAGTTCTTC. It translates to CASSQAVAGHLYNEQFF.

V gene TRBV9 combines with J gene TRBJ2-1, with a possible D match to TRBD2 (5 bases). Trimming stripped 0 bases from V and 5 bases from J, with 12 bases between. CDR3 size: 15 residues. CDR1 SGDLS and CDR2 YYNGEE come from the germline V gene. CDR3 DNA: TGTGCCAGCAGCGTAGAAAGCCTAGCAGACAATGAGCAGTTCTTC. It codes for CASSVESLADNEQFF.

In this sample, this clonotype turned up a few times. The chain combines TRBV15 with TRBJ2-5, with 11 bases lining up with TRBD2. After removal of 2 bases from V and 5 bases from J, the junction contained 7 bases not matched to a gene. CDR1 and CDR2 from the germline V gene are LNHNV and YYDKDF (reference sequence). The CDR3 covers 16 residues. Here the CDR3 reads CATSRSTLAGAETQYF. The DNA for the CDR3 is TGTGCCACCAGCAGATCGACACTAGCGGGGGCGGAGACCCAGTACTTC.

V gene TRBV5-1 combines with J gene TRBJ2-1, with 10 positions matching TRBD2. The V gene's germline CDR1 is SGHRS and CDR2 YFSETQ. J lost 5 bases, V lost 7 bases, and 6 bases had no gene match. CDR3 length: 14 amino acids. In nucleotides, the CDR3 is TGCGCCAGCTCTCTAGCGGGGGACAACAATGAGCAGTTCTTC. Its translation: CASSLAGDNNEQFF.

This clonotype was counted only a few times. V and J are TRBV12-3 or TRBV12-4 and TRBJ2-7, with a possible D match to TRBD1 (6 bases). The CDR3 runs 15 residues. V was pared by 1 base and J by 4 bases, with 14 bases between. The CDR3 DNA is TGTGCCAGCAGTTTAGGGGCTGGACAGCTATACGAGCAGTACTTC. Its translation is CASSLGAGQLYEQYF.

This chain joins TRBV2 and TRBJ1-1; D is unclear. This CDR3 spans 14 amino acids. V gave up 3 bases and J gave up 2 bases, with 10 bases separating them. Germline CDR1 is SNHLY and CDR2 is FYNNEI. The CDR3 DNA reads TGTGCCAGCAGTGATCCGGGTCGAAACACTGAAGCTTTCTTT. It codes for CASSDPGRNTEAFF.

This clonotype has a handful of counts. The chain is built from TRBV12-3 or TRBV12-4 and TRBJ1-5, with a weak D call TRBD1 (5 bases). V lost 3 bases and J 6 bases, leaving 15 bases between the germline ends. The CDR3 consists of 15 residues. CDR3 coding DNA: TGTGCCAGCAGTTTGTTTGCGGGGGTTGGTCAGCCCCAGCATTTT. Its translation: CASSLFAGVGQPQHF.

This chain links TRBV5-1 with TRBJ1-2; D is ambiguous. Germline V gene lookup returns CDR1 SGHRS and CDR2 YFSETQ. The V and J ends lost 2 bases and 3 bases respectively, with 5 bases between them. The CDR3 has 12 residues. The CDR3 nucleotides read TGCGCCAGCAGCTTCTCGGACTATGGCTACACCTTC. It codes for CASSFSDYGYTF.

J is TRBJ2-1 and V is TRBV9, with D possibly being TRBD2 (5 bases). In germline, CDR1 is SGDLS, CDR2 YYNGEE. This CDR3 has 16 residues. The V gene lost 6 bases and the J gene lost 7 bases, with 23 bases spanning the gap. Here the CDR3 DNA reads TGTGCCAGCATCCGTACGGAGGCTAGCCTTAGGAATGAGCAGTTCTTC. This gives the protein CASIRTEASLRNEQFF.

The chain is built from TRBV7-9 and TRBJ2-1; weak D call: TRBD1 (6 bases). This CDR3 is 13 amino acids long. The V end lost 8 bases, the J end lost 8 bases, and 16 bases lay between the germline ends. Germline V gives CDR1 SEHNR, CDR2 FQNEAQ (reference sequence). CDR3 sequence (DNA): TGTGCCAGCCACCGCGGCAGGGGCGATGAGCAGTTCTTC. Translated, it gives CASHRGRGDEQFF.